These 24 T cell receptor beta chains came from one sample sequenced in a study of regulatory T cells in long-lasting Graves disease. Combining iRepertoire HTBI primers with Arm-PCR of CDR3 regions, the authors built TCR beta libraries. TCRdb re-called the multiplex PCR reads through MiXCR, storing one row per CDR3 protein. Of around 330,000 distinct CDR3 sequences listed, 18% are singletons. Time point given: newly diagnosed GD, antithyroid drugs for less than 3 months. The authors made the TCR library using RNA they extracted from PBMCs. Here the sequenced sample was peripheral blood mononuclear cells (PBMCs), taken at new diagnosis, from a patient treated with antithyroid drugs. All receptors derive from a female donor with Graves disease.

CDR3 region: CASRETGLLSTNEKLFF. The CDR3 DNA follows: TGTGCCAGCAGGGAAACAGGGTTGTTGTCAACTAATGAAAAACTGTTTTTT. The chain joins TRBV27 to TRBJ1-4; TRBD1 is a possible D gene (6 bases). The CDR3 spans 17 residues. Germline V gene data show CDR1 as MNHEY and CDR2 as SMNVEV (reference sequence). Trimming stripped 6 bases from V and 0 bases from J, with 17 bases between.

This chain uses TRBV20-1 with TRBJ1-5, with 10 bases identical to TRBD1. Trimming at V came to 4 bases and at J to 1 base, leaving 13 bases not matched to a gene. Germline V gives CDR1 DFQATT, CDR2 SNEGSKA (reference sequence). The CDR3 is 18 amino acids. CDR3 in DNA: TGCAGTGCTATAGTGGGGGACAGGGGCCCTCAGAGCAATCAGCCCCAGCATTTT. Its translation is CSAIVGDRGPQSNQPQHF.

This clonotype was seen at least ten times. The CDR3 DNA reads as TGTGCCAGCAGTCTAGCGAGGGCGGTTGGGGAAAAACTGTTTTTT. Its translation: CASSLARAVGEKLFF. This chain uses TRBV27 with TRBJ1-4, with no clear D. The germline CDR1 and CDR2 sequences are MNHEY and SMNVEV (reference sequence). The CDR3 sequence is 15 residues long. Trimming took 5 bases from V and 8 from J, leaving 18 bases between them.

In its sample, this clonotype was seen many times. This chain joins TRBV9 and TRBJ1-1; no clear D gene. Trimming shortened V by 0 bases and J by 2 bases, and 8 bases separated the two germline ends. The CDR3 spans 14 residues. Germline V gene data show CDR1 as SGDLS and CDR2 as YYNGEE. The CDR3 reads CASSVGGSNTEAFF. DNA for the CDR3: TGTGCCAGCAGCGTAGGTGGCAGCAACACTGAAGCTTTCTTT.

This clonotype was counted ten times or more. The junction differs from germline at one of its ends, possibly a read error. The chain has TRBV29-1 and TRBJ2-1; D is unresolved. Per germline, CDR1 SQVTM and CDR2 ANQGSEA. The CDR3 runs to 10 residues. Here the CDR3 reads CSGESNEQFF. The CDR3 bases are TGCAGCGGTGAATCGAATGAGCAGTTCTTC.

This clonotype was seen ten or more times. The chain couples TRBV27 to TRBJ2-5; 11 positions match TRBD2. V trimming: 5 bases; J trimming: 5 bases; junction bases outside the gene matches: 13. Germline V CDR1 and CDR2: MNHEY, SMNVEV (reference sequence). The CDR3 spans 17 residues. The CDR3 here is CASSPGTSGMVFETQYF. CDR3 bases: TGTGCCAGCAGTCCCGGGACTAGCGGAATGGTCTTTGAGACCCAGTACTTC.

The sample holds many counts of this clonotype. The chain employs TRBV2 and TRBJ2-1; D is perhaps TRBD1 or TRBD2 (5 bases each). The V end was cut by 9 bases, the J end by 5 bases, with 14 bases between. Per germline, CDR1 SNHLY and CDR2 FYNNEI. The CDR3 extends over 13 amino acids. The CDR3 nucleotides read TGTGCCAGACCCCCCCAGGGAGACAATGAGCAGTTCTTC. It encodes CARPPQGDNEQFF. Full variable domain (rest looked up from reference TRBV2 and TRBJ2-1): EPEVTQTPSHQVTQMGQEVILRCVPISNHLYFYWYRQILGQKVEFLVSFYNNEISEKSEIFDDQFSVERPDGSNFTLKIRSTKLEDSAMYFCARPPQGDNEQFFGPGTRLTVL.

This chain uses TRBV18 with TRBJ2-5; no clear D gene. There are 12 residues in the CDR3. Germline values: CDR1 KGHSH, CDR2 LQKENI. Trimming took off 2 bases at V and 5 bases at J, with 6 bases between the two ends. The CDR3 is CASSPGRETQYF. The DNA of the CDR3 is TGTGCCAGCTCACCAGGGCGCGAGACCCAGTACTTC.

The table lists this clonotype with many counts. This chain uses TRBV27 with TRBJ2-7; 8 nucleotides match TRBD2. Germline lookup yields CDR1 MNHEY and CDR2 SMNVEV (reference sequence). The CDR3 loop spans 16 amino acids. After removal of 2 bases from V and 4 bases from J, the junction contained 10 bases not matched to a gene. In nucleotides, the CDR3 is TGTGCCAGCAGTTTAGGTGGAAGCGGGAGTGGTTACGAGCAGTACTTC. It is translated as CASSLGGSGSGYEQYF.

This clonotype has ten or more counts. The CDR3 ends on some other residue instead of the conserved phenylalanine or tryptophan, so this is likely a read error. The J gene is TRBJ2-5, the V gene TRBV2; TRBD2 might be the D (5 bases). The germline V gene encodes CDR1 SNHLY and CDR2 FYNNEI. This CDR3 is 14 amino acids long. The germline V and J ends were trimmed by 4 bases and 2 bases, with 11 bases remaining between them. The CDR3 loop reads CASSGWRTQETQYL. The DNA for the CDR3 is TGTGCCAGCAGTGGCTGGCGGACTCAAGAGACCCAGTACCTC.

This clonotype came up many times. The J gene is TRBJ2-1, the V gene TRBV19, with D unclear. Trimming took off 8 bases at V and 4 bases at J, with 12 bases between the two ends. Germline V CDR1 and CDR2: LNHDA, SQIVND (reference sequence). The CDR3 spans 13 residues. The CDR3 reads CASGGPRYNEQFF. The CDR3 coding sequence is TGTGCCAGTGGTGGGCCTCGATACAATGAGCAGTTCTTC.

About this clonotype: One base away lies a much larger clone, so this may be a sequencing read error. The genes are TRBV28 and TRBJ2-2; maybe TRBD2 (6 bases). Germline CDR1 reads MDHEN; CDR2 reads SYDVKM. CDR3 size: 14 residues. The CDR3 region is CASGFSGDTGELFF. CDR3 in DNA: TGTGCCAGCGGTTTCTCGGGGGACACCGGGGAGCTGTTTTTT.

This clonotype was observed many times. V usage is TRBV18 and J usage is TRBJ2-7; no clear D. The CDR3 has 15 residues. V lost 1 base and J 2 bases, leaving 12 bases between the germline ends. Germline CDR1 KGHSH, CDR2 LQKENI. CDR3 protein: CASSPLGLRAYEQYF. CDR3 bases: TGTGCCAGCTCACCACTCGGGCTACGGGCCTACGAGCAGTACTTC.

This clonotype was recorded at least ten times. A junction boundary mismatches the germline segment, possibly from a read error. The chain recombines TRBV12-3 or TRBV12-4 with TRBJ1-1, with TRBD1 as a possible D gene (6 bases). The CDR3 contains 15 residues. The CDR3 loop reads CASSLEGLGGTEAFF. DNA for the CDR3: TGTGCCAGCAGCTTAGAGGGCCTAGGGGGCACTGAAGCTTTCTTT.

This clonotype occurred many times. This chain connects TRBV11-2 to TRBJ2-1; no clear D. This CDR3 comprises 19 residues. With 5 bases removed from V and 0 bases from J, the gap between germline ends came to 23 bases. Germline V gene sequence: CDR1 SGHAT, CDR2 FQNNGV. This chain's CDR3 is CASSPSGSRAPASYNEQFF. CDR3 sequence (DNA): TGTGCCAGCAGCCCCTCCGGGTCTCGGGCACCCGCCTCCTACAATGAGCAGTTCTTC.

This clonotype was counted many times. This chain connects TRBV27 to TRBJ1-5; 8 bases agree with TRBD1. CDR1 is MNHEY and CDR2 is SMNVEV in the germline V gene (reference sequence). V dropped 5 bases and J dropped 5; count of bases not matched to a gene: 5. This CDR3 is 14 amino acids long. As DNA, the CDR3 is TGTGCCAGCAGTACAGGGGGGGCAGATCAGCCCCAGCATTTT. This gives the protein CASSTGGADQPQHF.

This clonotype was counted many times. The genes are TRBV6-1 and TRBJ2-3; tentatively, D is TRBD1 (6 bases). The germline V and J ends were trimmed by 8 bases and 0 bases, with 15 bases remaining between them. This CDR3 contains 15 residues. The germline gives CDR1 MNHNS, CDR2 SASEGT. For the CDR3, the DNA is TGTGCCAGCGGGTCAGGGGCCCCTAGCACAGATACGCAGTATTTT. Translated, it gives CASGSGAPSTDTQYF.

Worth noting for this clonotype: A far larger clone differs by one base, so this is likely a read error. A read error is likely, as this CDR3 ends without the conserved phenylalanine or tryptophan. The gene calls are TRBV6-4 and TRBJ2-3, with D unresolved. The closer fit of TRBJ1-1 to the DNA end suggests the J call may be wrong. This CDR3 region has 12 residues. The germline V gene encodes CDR1 MRHNA and CDR2 SNTAGT. The CDR3 here is CASSDRDTEAFL. In DNA, the CDR3 is TGTGCCAGCAGTGACAGGGACACTGAAGCTTTCCTT.

This clonotype was seen repeatedly, ten times or more. V gene TRBV5-1 combines with J gene TRBJ2-7, with no clear D. The germline V gene encodes CDR1 SGHRS and CDR2 YFSETQ. The CDR3 runs 16 residues. V gave up 4 bases and J gave up 5 bases, with 22 bases separating them. CDR3 nucleotides: TGCGCCAGCAGCAAAAGTGACGGTTTAAGCACGGACGAGCAGTACTTC. It specifies CASSKSDGLSTDEQYF.

Many counts were recorded for this clonotype. This sequence joins TRBV12-3 or TRBV12-4 and TRBJ2-5; TRBD1 is a possible D gene (5 bases). This CDR3 has 13 residues. The V end lost 2 bases, the J end lost 4 bases, and 8 bases lay between the germline ends. The CDR3 loop reads CASSLQGAETQYF. In DNA, the CDR3 is TGTGCCAGCAGTTTACAAGGGGCAGAGACCCAGTACTTC.

The table lists this clonotype with many counts. This rearrangement joins TRBV12-3 or TRBV12-4 to TRBJ2-1; 13 bases fit TRBD2. This CDR3 is built from 18 residues. V lost 6 bases and J lost 0; bases outside the gene matches: 8. The DNA for the CDR3 is TGTGCCAGCAGCCCCGGGACTAGCGGGATAGGCTCCTACAATGAGCAGTTCTTC. It codes for CASSPGTSGIGSYNEQFF.

In its sample, this clonotype was seen many times. V usage is TRBV24-1 and J usage is TRBJ2-2, with TRBD2 matching 8 bases. The V gene end was trimmed by 4 bases and the J gene end by 3 bases; junction bases not matched to a gene: 3. The CDR3 length is 15 residues. The V gene's germline CDR1 is KGHDR and CDR2 SFDVKD. This CDR3 reads CATSDRTSYTGELFF. For the CDR3, the DNA is TGTGCCACCAGTGACCGGACTAGCTACACCGGGGAGCTGTTTTTT.

The table lists this clonotype with many counts. This chain's CDR3 is CASSIAGRGQETQYF. CDR3 nucleotides: TGTGCCAGTAGTATTGCCGGACGGGGCCAAGAGACCCAGTACTTC. The chain employs TRBV19 and TRBJ2-5, with D possibly TRBD2 on 5 matching bases. The CDR3 has 15 amino acids. V lost 3 bases to trimming and J lost 1 base, with 12 bases between them. Germline V gene lookup returns CDR1 LNHDA and CDR2 SQIVND (reference sequence).

This clonotype was seen ten or more times. The J gene is TRBJ2-4, the V gene TRBV27; D not certain. Trimming pared 2 bases from V and 9 bases from J, leaving 11 bases between. The CDR3 length is 13 residues. The germline V gene encodes CDR1 MNHEY and CDR2 SMNVEV (reference sequence). The CDR3 nucleotides read TGTGCCAGCAGTTTAGGGCCCTCAACCATTCAGTACTTC. Translating gives CASSLGPSTIQYF.